The 31 T cell receptor beta chains below come from one sample, sequenced in a study of T cell clonality in common variable immunodeficiency. Their antigen targets remain unknown. Notes on the study in general: Common variable immunodeficiency TCR beta sequences reportedly had fewer deletions and N-nucleotide insertions.

The data were produced by immunoSEQ multiplex PCR, yet TCRdb's version contains in-frame clones alone and is incomplete. The record shows tens of thousands of clones for this sample, with no singletons present. Sequencing used peripheral blood mononuclear cells. These receptors came from a human donor with common variable immunodeficiency.

This clone appeared a few times. The CDR3 end is not reached by the read, which stops 3 residues before it; the germline J gene fills it in. This sequence joins TRBV19 and TRBJ1-3; a weak D match, TRBD1 (6 bases). Trimming removed 9 bases from V and 0 bases from J, with 15 bases in between. Germline-derived CDR1 and CDR2 are LNHDA and SQIVND (reference sequence). The CDR3 is made up of 15 amino acids. The CDR3 protein is CASRDTLSSGNTIYF. The covered CDR3 bases are TGTGCCAGCAGGGACACCTTGAGCTCTGGAAACACC.

This clone was counted at least ten times. The read comes to an end 3 residues before the CDR3 does, leaving the germline J gene to fill in the end. The chain carries TRBV20-1 and TRBJ2-3; D possibly corresponds to TRBD1 (6 bases). V shed 2 bases and J shed 0 bases, with 12 bases lying between them. The CDR3 totals 15 residues. CDR1 is DFQATT and CDR2 is SNEGSKA in the germline V gene (reference sequence). The CDR3 spells CSARKQGVSTDTQYF. Incomplete CDR3 DNA: TGCAGTGCTAGAAAACAGGGAGTTAGCACAGATACG.

The CDR3 is CASSDRLAGGDTQYF. The part of the CDR3 DNA that was read is TGTGCCAGCAGTGATCGACTAGCGGGAGGGGATACG. The V gene is TRBV2, the J gene TRBJ2-3, with TRBD2 identical over 14 bases. With the read ending 3 residues before the CDR3 end, the germline J gene is used to fill in that end. V shed 3 bases, J shed 6 bases, and the junction held 2 bases outside the gene matches. This CDR3 comprises 15 residues. The germline gives CDR1 SNHLY, CDR2 FYNNEI.

This clone showed up many times. Coverage ceases 3 residues before the CDR3 finishes, and the germline J gene fills in the end. V gene TRBV6-2 or TRBV6-3 combines with J gene TRBJ2-3, with TRBD2 matching over 8 bases. CDR1 is MNHEY and CDR2 is SVGEGT in the germline V gene. The J segment lost 0 bases and the V segment lost 6 bases, leaving 11 bases of the junction unmatched. The CDR3 spans 17 residues. Incomplete CDR3 DNA: TGTGCCAGCAGGTCGGGACTAGTATTGAGTAGCACAGATACG. Translated, it gives CASRSGLVLSSTDT. The CDR3 reads in full as CASRSGLVLSSTDTQYF.

This clone was detected ten times or more. The read stops 3 residues short of the end of the CDR3; the missing end is completed from the germline J gene. This chain joins TRBV19 and TRBJ2-3, with TRBD2 matching over 11 bases. Trimming took 3 bases from V and 5 from J; bases not matched to a gene: 10. The germline CDR1 and CDR2 sequences are LNHDA and SQIVND (reference sequence). The CDR3 runs to 17 residues. CDR3 region: CASSMDETSGRLDTQYF. CDR3 DNA (partial): TGTGCCAGTAGTATGGATGAAACTAGCGGGAGATTAGATACG. Supplemented by reference TRBV19 and TRBJ2-3, the full variable domain reads DGGITQSPKYLFRKEGQNVTLSCEQNLNHDAMYWYRQDPGQGLRLIYYSQIVNDFQKGDIAEGYSVSREKKESFPLTVTSAQKNPTAFYLCASSMDETSGRLDTQYFGPGTRLTVL.

This clone was observed a handful of times. The read ends 3 residues shy of where the CDR3 ends; the end is completed using the germline J gene. The chain has TRBV6-4 and TRBJ2-1; TRBD2 matches 8 bases. V was clipped by 1 base and J by 6 bases; unmatched bases: 8. The CDR3 spans 16 residues. Per the germline V gene, CDR1 is MRHNA and CDR2 is SNTAGT. The DNA read from the CDR3 is TGTGCCAGCAGTGACTTTAGCGGGACCGCTAGCAATGAG. It translates to CASSDFSGTASNE. In full, the CDR3 is CASSDFSGTASNEQFF.

At least ten counts were recorded for this clone. The read comes to an end 3 residues before the CDR3 does, leaving the germline J gene to fill in the end. The chain employs TRBV19 and TRBJ2-7, with a tentative D call TRBD1 (6 bases). The ends were cut back, 3 bases at V and 2 bases at J, with 8 bases in the middle. There are 13 residues in the CDR3. Germline V gene lookup returns CDR1 LNHDA and CDR2 SQIVND (reference sequence). The CDR3 bases that were read are TGTGCCAGTAGTATCAGGGGTCCCTACGAG. As protein: CASSIRGPYE. The whole CDR3 protein reads CASSIRGPYEQYF.

This clone occurred a few times. The read halts 3 residues ahead of the CDR3 end, with the missing end drawn from the germline J gene. This chain connects TRBV16 to TRBJ1-6, with D unresolved. From germline, CDR1 is KGHSY and CDR2 FQNENV. The CDR3 is 12 amino acids. The CDR3 here is CASSQGAGALHF. The sequenced part of the CDR3 DNA is TGTGCCAGCAGCCAAGGTGCAGGAGCC.

The sample holds many counts of this clone. The read comes to an end 3 residues before the CDR3 does, leaving the germline J gene to fill in the end. The chain employs TRBV20-1 and TRBJ2-1, with 11 positions matching TRBD2. The V segment lost 6 bases and the J segment 6 bases; nucleotides outside the gene matches: 7. The CDR3 covers 14 residues. Germline lookup yields CDR1 DFQATT and CDR2 SNEGSKA (reference sequence). The chain's CDR3 is CSAISGRARNEQFF. The CDR3 bases that were read are TGCAGTGCCATTAGCGGGAGGGCCCGCAATGAG.

This clone was seen a few times. The read halts 3 residues ahead of the CDR3 end, with the missing end drawn from the germline J gene. The chain joins TRBV27 to TRBJ2-7; 7 bases are shared with TRBD1. Germline trimming cut 6 bases from V and 3 bases from J; bases unmatched to any gene: 5. CDR3 length equals 13 residues. Per the germline V gene, CDR1 is MNHEY and CDR2 is SMNVEV (reference sequence). The CDR3 DNA, read in part, is TGTGCCAGCAGAAAGACAGGGATCTACGAG. Protein product: CASRKTGIYE. The full CDR3 sequence reads CASRKTGIYEQYF.

A note on this clone: With the read ending 3 residues before the CDR3 end, the germline J gene is used to fill in that end. This rearrangement joins TRBV7-6 to TRBJ2-1, with TRBD2 identical over 11 bases. The CDR3 is 15 amino acids. Germline CDR1 reads SGHVS; CDR2 reads FNYEAQ. The V segment lost 5 bases and the J segment 3 bases; nucleotides outside the gene matches: 3. CDR3 region: CASSSTSGSYNEQFF. The CDR3 DNA, read in part, is TGTGCCAGCAGCAGTACTAGCGGGAGCTACAATGAG. The full variable domain, rest sourced from reference TRBV7-6 and TRBJ2-1, is GAGVSQSPRYKVTKRGQDVALRCDPISGHVSLYWYRQALGQGPEFLTYFNYEAQQDKSGLPNDRFSAERPEGSISTLTIQRTEQRDSAMYRCASSSTSGSYNEQFFGPGTRLTVL.

This clone has more than one count but fewer than ten. The part of the CDR3 DNA that was read is TGTGCCAGCAGCTCATCCCGAACTTCCGGGACAGGGTTGTACGAG. Its translation: CASSSSRTSGTGLYE. The CDR3 in its entirety is CASSSSRTSGTGLYEQYF. The chain employs TRBV13 and TRBJ2-7; 9 positions agree with TRBD1. Sequencing ends 3 residues short of the CDR3 end; the germline J gene provides the rest. Germline CDR1 PRHDT, CDR2 FYEKMQ (reference sequence). V shed 4 bases and J 4 bases; nucleotides not matched to a gene: 17. This CDR3 comprises 18 residues.

This clone was detected only a few times. The read terminates 3 residues before the CDR3 end, so the remaining end is supplied by the germline J gene. V and J are TRBV7-8 and TRBJ2-1; 10 nucleotides align to TRBD2. Germline V gene data show CDR1 as SGHVS and CDR2 as FQNEAQ. The CDR3 sequence is 17 residues long. Trimming removed 1 base from V and 0 bases from J; junction bases left unmatched: 3. Incomplete CDR3 DNA: TGTGCCAGCAGCTTAGGGACTAGCGGTAGCTCCTACAATGAG. Its protein is CASSLGTSGSSYNE. The entire CDR3 protein reads CASSLGTSGSSYNEQFF. The complete variable domain, with remaining parts taken from reference TRBV7-8 and TRBJ2-1, reads GAGVSQSPRYKVAKRGQDVALRCDPISGHVSLFWYQQALGQGPEFLTYFQNEAQLDKSGLPSDRFFAERPEGSVSTLKIQRTQQEDSAVYLCASSLGTSGSSYNEQFFGPGTRLTVL.

There are a few counts of this clone. Coverage ceases 3 residues before the CDR3 finishes, and the germline J gene fills in the end. This rearrangement joins TRBV5-1 to TRBJ2-7; TRBD1 is a possible D gene (5 bases). Germline V gene lookup returns CDR1 SGHRS and CDR2 YFSETQ. CDR3 size: 16 residues. Trimming removed 4 bases at V and 1 base at J, with 18 bases between. CDR3 in amino acids: CASSPLSGPGSYEQYF. The CDR3 DNA, read in part, is TGCGCCAGCAGCCCCTTATCAGGGCCGGGTTCCTACGAG.

This clone was observed many times. The observed sequence ends 3 residues before the CDR3 terminus, with the missing tail filled in from the germline J gene. This rearrangement joins TRBV5-6 to TRBJ2-3; 7 bases align to TRBD2. The germline V gene encodes CDR1 SGHDT and CDR2 YYEEEE. This CDR3 region has 15 residues. Trimming took 3 bases from V and 0 from J; bases not matched to a gene: 4. CDR3 DNA (partial): TGTGCCAGCAGCTCTCCAGCGGGAAGCACAGATACG. This gives the protein CASSSPAGSTDT. The full CDR3 reads CASSSPAGSTDTQYF.

This clone has a handful of counts. Read data end 3 residues before the CDR3 end; the end is taken from the germline J gene. The rearrangement uses TRBV2 and TRBJ2-5, with 12 bases aligning to TRBD2. This CDR3 comprises 15 residues. In germline, CDR1 is SNHLY, CDR2 FYNNEI. The V and J ends lost 6 bases and 4 bases, in that order; junction bases with no gene match: 6. CDR3 region: CASRPGLAGLETQYF. Incomplete CDR3 DNA: TGTGCCAGCAGGCCGGGACTAGCGGGCCTAGAGACC.

This clone was seen repeatedly, ten times or more. The observed sequence ends 3 residues before the CDR3 terminus, with the missing tail filled in from the germline J gene. The chain joins TRBV10-3 to TRBJ2-6; D is possibly TRBD1 or TRBD2 (5 bases each). This CDR3 is built from 18 residues. Between the trimmed V and J ends, which lost 2 bases and 1 base, there was a span of 15 bases. The germline V gene has CDR1 ENHRY and CDR2 SYGVKD. CDR3 protein: CAISERGEGESGANVLTF. The CDR3 bases that were read are TGTGCCATCAGTGAGAGAGGGGAAGGGGAGTCTGGGGCCAACGTC.

This clone appeared many times. The read is 3 residues too short to cover the CDR3 end, so that end is filled in from the germline J gene. The V and J genes are TRBV7-9 and TRBJ2-6; D is possibly TRBD1 or TRBD2 (5 bases each). The CDR3 runs to 15 residues. Germline lookup yields CDR1 SEHNR and CDR2 FQNEAQ (reference sequence). The germline V and J ends were trimmed by 5 bases and 6 bases, with 14 bases remaining between them. Partial CDR3 DNA: TGTGCCAGCAGCCGGAACCAGGGAGAGGCCAACGTC. This encodes CASSRNQGEANV. The whole CDR3 region reads CASSRNQGEANVLTF.

This clone was seen at least ten times. The CDR3 is cut off 3 residues early in the read; its end comes from the germline J gene. This chain joins TRBV18 and TRBJ2-5, with TRBD2 as a possible D gene (6 bases). CDR1 is KGHSH, CDR2 LQKENI, per germline. The CDR3 is 17 amino acids. Trimming cost V 1 base and J 1 base, with 16 bases left between them. The CDR3 is CASSPLSGLASQETQYF. The covered CDR3 bases are TGTGCCAGCTCACCACTTTCTGGCCTAGCGTCCCAAGAGACC.

This clone was recorded at least ten times. The read terminates 3 residues before the CDR3 end, so the remaining end is supplied by the germline J gene. V gene TRBV10-3 combines with J gene TRBJ1-1; the D gene is possibly TRBD1 (6 bases). Trimming stripped 8 bases from V and 0 bases from J, with 10 bases between. Germline-derived CDR1 and CDR2 are ENHRY and SYGVKD. This CDR3 spans 13 amino acids. The CDR3 DNA, read in part, is TGTGCCATCCAGGGGACGGTGAACACTGAA. Encoded protein: CAIQGTVNTE. The whole CDR3 protein is CAIQGTVNTEAFF.

This clone was counted a few times. The CDR3 extends 3 residues past the end of the read, so its final part is completed from the germline J gene. This sequence joins TRBV19 and TRBJ2-1, with 9 nucleotides matching TRBD1. V gave up 0 bases and J gave up 4 bases; unmatched junction bases: 10. Per the germline V gene, CDR1 is LNHDA and CDR2 is SQIVND (reference sequence). This CDR3 has 18 residues. The DNA read from the CDR3 is TGTGCCAGTAGTATAGATCAAGGCGGGACAGGGATTTACAATGAG. It specifies CASSIDQGGTGIYNE. The whole CDR3 reads CASSIDQGGTGIYNEQFF.

This clone occurred many times. The CDR3 end is not reached by the read, which stops 3 residues before it; the germline J gene fills it in. The genes are TRBV18 and TRBJ1-1, with D unresolved. CDR3 length: 14 amino acids. The germline V and J ends were trimmed by 4 bases and 1 base, with 10 bases remaining between them. The germline V gene has CDR1 KGHSH and CDR2 LQKENI. The CDR3 is CASSQNQANTEAFF. CDR3 DNA, as far as it was read: TGTGCCAGCTCACAGAACCAGGCGAACACTGAA.

This clone was counted at least ten times. The read terminates 3 residues ahead of where the CDR3 ends, so the germline J gene completes it. The genes are TRBV5-4 and TRBJ2-3; 10 positions agree with TRBD2. V was pared by 3 bases and J by 2 bases, with 3 bases of the junction left unmatched. Germline loops: CDR1 SGHNT, CDR2 YYREEE (reference sequence). The CDR3 runs to 15 residues. The CDR3 protein is CASSYLAGATDTQYF. Partial CDR3 DNA: TGTGCCAGCAGCTACCTAGCGGGGGCCACAGATACG.

This clone has at least ten counts. Sequencing ends 3 residues short of the CDR3 end; the germline J gene provides the rest. This rearrangement joins TRBV18 to TRBJ2-7; D is ambiguous. Trimming stripped 3 bases from V and 3 bases from J, with 6 bases between. The CDR3 sequence is 12 residues long. The germline CDR1 and CDR2 sequences are KGHSH and LQKENI. CDR3 protein: CASSPQNYEQYF. The sequenced CDR3 bases are TGTGCCAGCTCACCGCAGAACTACGAG.

This clone was recorded a few times. The CDR3 goes on 3 residues after the read ends, and that part is filled in from the germline J gene. This rearrangement joins TRBV19 to TRBJ1-1; 9 positions agree with TRBD1. The germline gives CDR1 LNHDA, CDR2 SQIVND (reference sequence). The CDR3 length is 13 residues. Losses at the gene ends were 10 bases for V and 0 bases for J; bases not matched to a gene: 3. CDR3: CATGQGLNTEAFF. The sequenced part of the CDR3 DNA is TGTGCCACCGGACAGGGGTTGAACACTGAA.

This clone occurred a few times. The read terminates 3 residues ahead of where the CDR3 ends, so the germline J gene completes it. The chain joins TRBV7-9 to TRBJ2-7; unclear D gene. Trimming took 5 bases from V and 0 from J, leaving 8 bases between them. The length of the CDR3 is 13 residues. The germline CDR1 and CDR2 sequences are SEHNR and FQNEAQ (reference sequence). The sequenced CDR3 bases are TGTGCCAGCAGCCCCCCCCGCTCCTACGAG. Its translation: CASSPPRSYE. The whole CDR3 sequence reads CASSPPRSYEQYF.

In the case of this clone: The missing CDR3 end, 3 residues past where the read stops, is filled in from the germline J gene. This rearrangement joins TRBV20-1 to TRBJ2-7; TRBD2 matches at 11 bases. V was clipped by 1 base and J by 6 bases; unmatched bases: 5. The CDR3 has 14 residues. The germline V gene has CDR1 DFQATT and CDR2 SNEGSKA (reference sequence). The covered CDR3 bases are TGCAGTGCTAGAGCATCTAGCGGGAGGAGCGAG. Its translation is CSARASSGRSE. The full CDR3 protein reads CSARASSGRSEQYF.

In its sample, this clone was seen many times. Read sequence stops 3 residues before the CDR3 end, and the germline J gene provides the missing end. The chain carries TRBV14 and TRBJ2-7; D uncertain. Trimming pared 1 base from V and 4 bases from J, leaving 8 bases between. Germline V CDR1 and CDR2: SGHDN, FVKESK. This CDR3 is built from 13 residues. The CDR3 region is CASSQAVVYEQYF. The covered CDR3 bases are TGTGCCAGCAGCCAAGCCGTCGTTTACGAG. The full variable domain, completed using reference TRBV14 and TRBJ2-7, is EAGVTQFPSHSVIEKGQTVTLRCDPISGHDNLYWYRRVMGKEIKFLLHFVKESKQDESGMPNNRFLAERTGGTYSTLKVQPAELEDSGVYFCASSQAVVYEQYFGPGTRLTVT.

This clone was counted ten times or more. Partial CDR3 DNA: TGCGCCAGCAGCTTTAAGACTAGCCCCTTCACAGATACG. This translates into CASSFKTSPFTDT. The whole CDR3 is CASSFKTSPFTDTQYF. The rearrangement links TRBV5-1 to TRBJ2-3; 7 bases align to TRBD2. The sequence runs out 3 residues before the end of the CDR3; the remainder is reconstructed from the germline J gene. Germline trimming cut 2 bases from V and 2 bases from J; bases unmatched to any gene: 8. The CDR3 is made up of 16 amino acids. Germline CDR1 and CDR2: SGHRS and YFSETQ.

This clone occurred many times. Read coverage stops 3 residues before the CDR3 terminus; the germline J gene supplies the remainder. The chain is built from TRBV19 and TRBJ2-3; 7 nucleotides agree with TRBD1. The V gene end was trimmed by 5 bases and the J gene end by 0 bases; junction bases not matched to a gene: 5. Germline V gene data show CDR1 as LNHDA and CDR2 as SQIVND (reference sequence). This CDR3 has 15 residues. CDR3 DNA, as far as it was read: TGTGCCAGTAGTCCCGACAGGGCTAGCACAGATACG. It encodes CASSPDRASTDT. The CDR3 as a whole reads CASSPDRASTDTQYF.

A note on this clone: The CDR3 goes on 3 residues after the read ends, and that part is filled in from the germline J gene. The chain uses TRBV6-2 or TRBV6-3 and TRBJ1-6, with D possibly TRBD1 on 6 matching bases. V dropped 2 bases and J dropped 7 bases, with 18 bases sitting between them. This CDR3 spans 17 amino acids. Germline V lookup: CDR1 MNHEY, CDR2 SVGEGT. CDR3 DNA, as far as it was read: TGTGCCAGCAGTTACCTGAACGACAGGTCCGGGAATTCACCC. Its protein is CASSYLNDRSGNSP. The CDR3 as a whole reads CASSYLNDRSGNSPLHF.